A single TCR beta chain is shown here with its context. The antigen it recognizes is unknown. No base qualities exist here, and no much larger clone lies one base off it. TCRbeta CDR3 regions were amplified from genomic DNA using the immunoSEQ Assay, a bias-controlled multiplex PCR. For the original study's pipeline: The number of nucleated cells in each sample was estimated from the amplification of reference gene primers within the assay. To quantify the absolute abundance of each unique TCRbeta CDR3 rearrangement, sequence reads were collapsed and filtered. For each sample, productive Simpson clonality was calculated by taking the square root of Simpson's diversity index across productive rearrangements. Imported from immuneACCESS, the table was reduced by TCRdb to in-frame sequences with V and J called. These copies leave out some clones; in studies compared against another copy, an unresolved V gene accounts for under half, and the cause of the remainder is not known. Clonal size and the V and J genes are those of that table, whereas D and trimming came from the DNA. This sample is represented by 100,000 or so clones; 65% to 90% of them were singletons. The ten biggest clones cover around 4% of the sample.

Collaborating institutions collected whole blood in K2EDTA tubes following their own protocols. For TCRbeta analysis, collaborators shipped samples as frozen whole blood, isolated PBMCs, or DNA extracted from either of those sample types. The data derive from a study of blood T cell repertoires in COVID-19 (dated by TCRdb to 2019 to 2021). With respect to the entire study: Samples from collaborators originated in the United States, Italy and Spain and spanned both the acute and convalescent phases of COVID-19. The material from the prospective study consisted of cDNA or gDNA derived from T cells, B-cell-depleted T cells, or PBMCs. The dataset comprised deeply sampled blood TCRbeta repertoires from subjects exposed to, actively infected with, or recovered from COVID-19. The repertoires were made available in a free public database intended to serve as a resource for research on the immune response to SARS-CoV-2. Samples came from the ongoing ImmuneRACE study (first 160 participants) plus 1,254 subjects from 6 global collaborators. Nearly every sample came with metadata listing a de-identified subject ID, COVID-19 status, age in years and sex. Where available, HLA class I and class II types were taken from metadata supplied by the sample provider and were not determined by assay-based typing.

Study-wide findings and limitations: Clinical and demographic metadata were provided uncurated, with the amount varying by source and participant.

The clonotype comes from a man aged 55-75 years with acute or convalescent COVID-19. The sample taken for sequencing was peripheral blood.

The DNA sequence reads TGTGCCAGAAGCTTCCGGGACAGGGCCAGAGCCAAAAACATTCAGTACTTC. It specifies CARSFRDRARAKNIQYF. The rearranged chain carries TRBV5-3 and TRBJ2-4; 9 junctional bases match TRBD1. TRBV5-3 is classed as an ORF, of uncertain function. The CDR3 contains 17 residues, cysteine and phenylalanine counted. The kept DNA is CDR3 alone, 51 bases in frame from the first base. Here V drops 2 bases and J drops 0 bases, and the junction holds 6 bases not matched to any gene.